This TCR beta chain was identified during a study of beta chain features in type 1 diabetes. All of the isolated RNA was reverse transcribed, so expressed TCRB transcripts were sequenced. Using immunoSEQ multiplex PCR, the repertoire was profiled, and TCRdb retains in-frame clones only, with some absent. Here the sample spans about 900,000 clones, roughly 15% being singletons. Markers CD45RO/CCR7/CD25/CD127/CD95/CD27 served to sort CD4+ naive, central memory, regulatory and stem cell-like memory cells. The CDR3 sequence is 13 residues long. Trimming stripped 2 bases from V and 4 bases from J, with 9 bases between. The germline gives CDR1 SGHKS, CDR2 YYEKEE (reference sequence).

The receptor comes from a woman aged 18-30 years in good health. The chain links TRBV5-5 to TRBJ1-1; unclear D gene. The sample consisted of naive CD4+ T cells from blood. CDR3 loop: CASSFGRITEAFF. CDR3 nucleotide sequence: TGTGCCAGCAGCTTTGGGCGTATCACTGAAGCTTTCTTT.